Listed below are T cell receptor beta chains from one sample, sequenced in a study of cytomegalovirus exposure and HLA in healthy donors. Libraries were prepared by immunoSEQ multiplex PCR; TCRdb keeps only in-frame clonotypes and omits some of them. This sample has about 130,000 clones; roughly 80% occur once, and the top ten carry approximately 10%. Sequenced sample: PBMCs. The receptors were gathered from a man aged 30 to 39 in good health and CMV-seropositive. Both conserved end residues are part of each CDR3. The D gene is left open where the match is weak. Part of the rows lack a size; the others show once, few, many or a class for expanded clones.

clone_size j_call d_call v_call cdr3_aa cdr3_nt
- TRBJ1-2 TRBD1 TRBV6-5 CASRTDRGGDYGYTF TGTGCCAGCAGAACAGACAGGGGAGGGGACTATGGCTACACCTTC
- TRBJ1-2 - TRBV6-5 CASRDSNYGYTF TGTGCCAGCAGGGACAGCAACTATGGCTACACCTTC
- TRBJ2-7 TRBD1 TRBV7-9 CASSLYGTDEQYF TGTGCCAGCAGCTTATACGGGACAGACGAGCAGTACTTC
few TRBJ2-7 - TRBV27 CASSRPDRHPYEQYF TGTGCCAGCAGTAGGCCCGACAGGCACCCCTACGAGCAGTACTTC
- TRBJ1-3 - TRBV5-1 CASSSAGAGNTIYF TGCGCCAGCAGCTCGGCCGGGGCTGGAAACACCATATATTTT
- TRBJ2-1 - TRBV27 CATTGAVYNEQFF TGTGCCACCACGGGAGCAGTTTACAATGAGCAGTTCTTC
- TRBJ2-3 TRBD2 TRBV5-1 CASSSGLVGTDTQYF TGCGCCAGCAGCTCGGGACTAGTGGGGACAGATACGCAGTATTTT
- TRBJ2-3 TRBD2 TRBV6-5 CASSPAGGGTDTQYF TGTGCCAGCAGTCCGGCGGGGGGGGGCACAGATACGCAGTATTTT
- TRBJ2-1 TRBD1 TRBV7-6 CASSTGTGKSGEQFF TGTGCCAGCAGCACCGGGACAGGGAAGTCTGGTGAGCAGTTCTTC
- TRBJ2-1 TRBD1 TRBV7-3 CASSFRTGTHNEQFF TGTGCCAGCAGCTTTCGGACAGGGACACACAATGAGCAGTTCTTC
- TRBJ2-5 TRBD2 TRBV12-5 CASGLGRGSSQETQYF TGTGCTAGTGGTTTGGGTCGCGGGAGTTCACAAGAGACCCAGTACTTC
once TRBJ2-2 - TRBV2 CASNQEGRYTGELFF TGTGCCAGCAATCAGGAGGGCCGGTACACCGGGGAGCTGTTTTTT
- TRBJ2-1 - TRBV5-1 CASSLAVTQARGIYNEQFF TGCGCCAGCAGCTTGGCCGTGACTCAAGCGCGGGGCATCTACAATGAGCAGTTCTTC
- TRBJ2-7 - TRBV7-9 CSSSRGQNEQYF TGTTCCAGCAGTCGAGGACAGAACGAGCAGTACTTC
- TRBJ2-1 - TRBV2 CAGARQYNEQFF TGTGCCGGGGCCCGACAGTACAATGAGCAGTTCTTC
- TRBJ2-7 - TRBV25-1 CASSDSYGTLSSYEQYF TGTGCCAGCAGTGACAGTTATGGGACATTGAGCTCCTACGAGCAGTACTTC
- TRBJ2-7 TRBD2 TRBV4-2 CASSQDVGLAGEQYF TGTGCCAGCAGCCAAGATGTCGGACTAGCGGGGGAGCAGTACTTC
- TRBJ2-7 TRBD1 TRBV7-2 CASSLKRDREGEQYF TGTGCCAGCAGCCTAAAGAGGGACAGGGAGGGCGAGCAGTACTTC
- TRBJ1-3 TRBD1 TRBV28 CASRPDRGMDTIYF TGTGCCAGCAGGCCGGACAGGGGTATGGACACCATATATTTT
- TRBJ2-5 TRBD1 TRBV19 CASSIRGLETQYF TGTGCCAGTAGTATTAGGGGGCTAGAGACCCAGTACTTC
- TRBJ1-3 - TRBV7-9 CASSLERGNTIYF TGTGCCAGCAGCTTAGAGAGGGGAAACACCATATATTTT
- TRBJ1-1 - TRBV27 CASRGGDLNTEAFF TGTGCCAGCAGGGGGGGTGACTTGAACACTGAAGCTTTCTTT
- TRBJ2-5 - TRBV9 CASSVGNREETQYF TGTGCCAGCAGCGTAGGTAACAGGGAAGAGACCCAGTACTTC
- TRBJ2-7 - TRBV6-6 CASSYTGSPSYEQYF TGTGCCAGCAGTTACACAGGCAGCCCGTCATACGAGCAGTACTTC
- TRBJ2-7 - TRBV9 CASSAGAYNEQYF TGTGCCAGCAGCGCTGGGGCGTACAACGAGCAGTACTTC
- TRBJ2-1 - TRBV27 CASSLEPFYNEQFF TGTGCCAGCAGTTTAGAGCCGTTCTACAATGAGCAGTTCTTC
- TRBJ2-1 TRBD1 TRBV7-8 CASSLRPGTGSYNEQFF TGTGCCAGCAGCCTCAGACCCGGGACAGGGTCCTACAATGAGCAGTTCTTC
- TRBJ2-3 - TRBV5-5 CASSSPGSDTQYF TGTGCCAGCAGCTCACCAGGGTCAGATACGCAGTATTTT
few TRBJ2-3 TRBD2 TRBV28 CASSPTIAGDADTQYF TGTGCCAGCAGTCCAACTATAGCGGGAGACGCAGATACGCAGTATTTT
- TRBJ2-1 TRBD2 TRBV11-2 CASSLRGSGTYNEQFF TGTGCCAGCAGCCTCCGGGGTAGCGGGACTTACAATGAGCAGTTCTTC
- TRBJ2-1 - TRBV27 CASSTSRGDQFF TGTGCCAGCAGTACCTCCCGCGGGGACCAGTTCTTC
- TRBJ2-1 - TRBV27 CASSLYGSNNEQFF TGTGCCAGCAGTTTATATGGCAGTAACAATGAGCAGTTCTTC
- TRBJ2-2 - TRBV4-1 CASSQPSVISGELFF TGCGCCAGCAGCCAACCTAGCGTCATATCCGGGGAGCTGTTTTTT
once TRBJ2-1 TRBD2 TRBV10-3 CAISPSGILSRNEQFF TGTGCCATCAGTCCAAGCGGGATTCTTTCGCGCAATGAGCAGTTCTTC
- TRBJ2-7 TRBD1 TRBV5-1 CASRGQGSSYEQYF TGCGCCAGCAGAGGACAGGGAAGTTCCTACGAGCAGTACTTC
few TRBJ1-1 TRBD1 TRBV4-2 CASSQVRDRSEAFF TGTGCCAGCAGCCAAGTAAGGGACAGGAGTGAAGCTTTCTTT
- TRBJ1-3 - TRBV27 CASSIPRGFSGNTIYF TGTGCCAGCAGTATCCCCAGGGGATTCTCTGGAAACACCATATATTTT
few TRBJ1-2 - TRBV5-4 CASTVEGWMKGYTF TGTGCCAGCACCGTGGAGGGGTGGATGAAAGGCTACACCTTC
- TRBJ2-5 TRBD2 TRBV7-9 CASSLARNSGKETQYF TGTGCCAGCAGCTTAGCGCGGAATAGCGGGAAAGAGACCCAGTACTTC
- TRBJ2-7 TRBD1 TRBV19 CASTHTKGQGSLKYF TGTGCCAGTACCCATACCAAGGGACAGGGCAGTCTGAAGTACTTC
- TRBJ2-7 TRBD1 TRBV13 CASSSSRTGGYEQYF TGTGCCAGCAGCTCGTCTAGGACAGGGGGATACGAGCAGTACTTC
- TRBJ2-7 - TRBV5-1 CASSLSWTTIYEQYF TGCGCCAGCAGCTTGTCCTGGACAACCATATACGAGCAGTACTTC